This T cell receptor (beta chain) came from a study of shared clonotypes between healthy human individuals. CDR3 length equals 16 residues. V lost 6 bases, J lost 4 bases, and 11 bases stayed unmatched. In germline, CDR1 is MDHEN, CDR2 SYDVKM. This clone was seen once. This table comes from immunoSEQ multiplex PCR, and its TCRdb copy is limited to in-frame clones, with some not included. The sample comprises some 1.5 million clones, roughly 95% of which are singletons, and roughly 1.2% rests with the top ten. The V call is TRBV28, the J call TRBJ2-1, with 8 bases identical to TRBD1. The receptor comes from a man aged 30 to 45 in good health. The sample was naive CD4+ T cells sorted from blood. Indicated subset: CD45RA+ positively selected. The CDR3 DNA is TGTGCCAGCAGCCAACCCGGGACAGGAAGATACAATGAGCAGTTCTTC. Protein sequence: CASSQPGTGRYNEQFF.